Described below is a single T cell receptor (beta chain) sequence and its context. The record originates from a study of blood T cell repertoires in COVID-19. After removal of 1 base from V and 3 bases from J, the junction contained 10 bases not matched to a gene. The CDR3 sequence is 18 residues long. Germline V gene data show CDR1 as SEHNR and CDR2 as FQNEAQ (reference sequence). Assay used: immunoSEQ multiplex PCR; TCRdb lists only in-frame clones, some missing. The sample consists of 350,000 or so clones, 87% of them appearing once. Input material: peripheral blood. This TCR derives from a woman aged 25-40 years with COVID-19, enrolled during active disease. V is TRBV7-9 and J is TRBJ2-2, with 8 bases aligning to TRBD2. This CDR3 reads CASSLGFFVAGYTGELFF. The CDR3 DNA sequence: TGTGCCAGCAGCTTAGGATTTTTCGTAGCGGGATACACCGGGGAGCTGTTTTTT.